These 24 T cell receptor beta chains came from one sample sequenced in a study of PD-1 blockade in classical Hodgkin lymphoma. Generated by immunoSEQ multiplex PCR, the TCRdb table keeps only in-frame clones and is missing some. The data hold approximately 21,000 clones, with over 90% observed a single time. The sample's time point: newly diagnosed, previously untreated cHL patient sample. The CD4+ T cells used were purified from thawed PBMCs through magnetic negative selection. The sample taken for sequencing was CD4+ T cells from blood. The receptors were gathered from a human donor with classical Hodgkin lymphoma.

J is TRBJ2-3 and V is TRBV7-2; D uncertain. V gave up 3 bases and J gave up 1 base, with 8 bases separating them. The CDR3 runs to 14 residues. Germline CDR1 and CDR2: SGHTA and FQGNSA. CDR3 coding DNA: TGTGCCAGCAGCTTTTCGGGCCGCACAGATACGCAGTATTTT. Protein product: CASSFSGRTDTQYF.

The chain is built from TRBV5-1 and TRBJ2-5, with 15 nucleotides matching TRBD2. The CDR3 consists of 17 residues. V lost 3 bases to trimming and J lost 1 base; unmatched junction nucleotides: 4. Germline V CDR1 and CDR2: SGHRS, YFSETQ. The CDR3, as DNA: TGCGCCAGCAGCTCCGGACTAGCGGGAGGGCTCCAAGAGACCCAGTACTTC. Its translation is CASSSGLAGGLQETQYF.

The chain couples TRBV5-1 to TRBJ2-2; D uncertain. Trimming shortened V by 4 bases and J by 7 bases, and 8 bases separated the two germline ends. The CDR3 contains 12 residues. Germline CDR1 SGHRS, CDR2 YFSETQ. The CDR3 bases are TGCGCCAGCAGCCTGCGCGGCGGGGAGCTGTTTTTT. This translates into CASSLRGGELFF. The entire variable domain, with the rest obtained from reference TRBV5-1 and TRBJ2-2, is as follows: KAGVTQTPRYLIKTRGQQVTLSCSPISGHRSVSWYQQTPGQGLQFLFEYFSETQRNKGNFPGRFSGRQFSNSRSEMNVSTLELGDSALYLCASSLRGGELFFGEGSRLTVL.

This chain connects TRBV6-1 to TRBJ2-7; tentatively, D is TRBD1 (6 bases). Germline CDR1 is MNHNS and CDR2 is SASEGT. This CDR3 comprises 14 residues. Trimming shortened V by 4 bases and J by 5 bases, and 15 bases separated the two germline ends. CDR3 coding DNA: TGTGCCAGCAGTGTCAGGGGATTGCCCCACGAGCAGTACTTC. As protein: CASSVRGLPHEQYF.

The gene calls are TRBV18 and TRBJ2-1; D is unclear. V lost 6 bases and J 10 bases, leaving 16 bases between the germline ends. The CDR3 length is 13 residues. Germline CDR1 reads KGHSH; CDR2 reads LQKENI. The CDR3 here is CASSLIDDSEQFF. CDR3 sequence (DNA): TGTGCCAGCTCCCTAATCGACGATTCCGAGCAGTTCTTC.

The chain has TRBV30 and TRBJ2-1; tentative D call: TRBD1 (6 bases). CDR3 length equals 14 residues. Trimming took 5 bases from V and 7 from J, leaving 18 bases between them. In germline, CDR1 is GTSNPN, CDR2 SVGIG (reference sequence). The CDR3 DNA reads as TGTGCCTGGGTCGGGCGCCCAGGGGTTAATGAGCAGTTCTTC. This sequence encodes CAWVGRPGVNEQFF.

J is TRBJ1-1 and V is TRBV7-3; no firm D call. V lost 4 bases and J 5 bases, leaving 11 bases between the germline ends. The germline V gene has CDR1 SGHTA and CDR2 FQGTGA. The CDR3 contains 13 residues. This CDR3 is CASSSHRRTEAFF. The CDR3 coding sequence is TGTGCCAGCAGCTCTCATCGAAGGACTGAAGCTTTCTTT. The full variable domain, its missing parts supplied by reference TRBV7-3 and TRBJ1-1, is GAGVSQTPSNKVTEKGKYVELRCDPISGHTALYWYRQSLGQGPEFLIYFQGTGAADDSGLPNDRFFAVRPEGSVSTLKIQRTERGDSAVYLCASSSHRRTEAFFGQGTRLTVV.

The table lists this clone with a count of one. CDR3 amino acids: CASSTGPERIQYF. CDR3 nucleotide sequence: TGTGCCAGCAGTACCGGGCCCGAGAGGATTCAGTACTTC. This chain connects TRBV2 to TRBJ2-4, with D unresolved. V was shortened by 5 bases and J by 10 bases, with 15 bases between the two germline ends. The CDR3 runs to 13 residues. Looked up from germline, CDR1 is SNHLY and CDR2 is FYNNEI.

The chain has TRBV5-6 and TRBJ2-7; 7 positions agree with TRBD2. The germline gives CDR1 SGHDT, CDR2 YYEEEE. This CDR3 comprises 15 residues. V was pared by 1 base and J by 6 bases, with 10 bases of the junction left unmatched. The CDR3 spells CASSLPGGETTEQYF. CDR3 DNA: TGTGCCAGCAGCTTGCCTGGGGGGGAAACCACCGAGCAGTACTTC.

The rearrangement uses TRBV23-1 and TRBJ2-6; a weak D match, TRBD2 (5 bases). TRBV23-1 is identified as an open reading frame with a role that is uncertain. The ends were cut back, 3 bases at V and 4 bases at J, with 13 bases in the middle. The CDR3 covers 16 residues. CDR3 region: CASSQAITGGANVLTF. CDR3 DNA: TGCGCCAGCAGTCAGGCAATAACGGGGGGGGCCAACGTCCTGACTTTC.

This clone has only one observation. This chain uses TRBV7-8 with TRBJ2-3; the D is unclear. Germline V gene data show CDR1 as SGHVS and CDR2 as FQNEAQ. The V and J ends lost 5 bases and 1 base respectively, with 10 bases between them. CDR3 length: 14 residues. This CDR3 is CASSPWVGTDTQYF. The DNA of the CDR3 is TGTGCCAGCAGCCCATGGGTTGGCACAGATACGCAGTATTTT.

The table lists this clone with a count of one. The chain joins TRBV6-6 to TRBJ1-6; possible D gene TRBD1, 5 bases. This CDR3 spans 13 amino acids. V lost 6 bases and J 7 bases, leaving 10 bases between the germline ends. The germline CDR1 and CDR2 sequences are MNHNY and SVGAGI (reference sequence). CDR3 amino acids: CASRGRGNSPLHF. The CDR3 DNA sequence: TGTGCCAGCAGGGGACGGGGAAATTCACCCCTCCACTTT.

This chain links TRBV5-5 with TRBJ2-7; 11 bases agree with TRBD2. Trimming took 4 bases from V and 2 from J; bases not matched to a gene: 5. This CDR3 comprises 15 residues. Germline V gene sequence: CDR1 SGHKS, CDR2 YYEKEE (reference sequence). CDR3 DNA sequence: TGTGCCAGCAGCCGGGTAGCGGGAGGGCCCTACGAGCAGTACTTC. Protein: CASSRVAGGPYEQYF.

The chain combines TRBV7-9 with TRBJ1-1; TRBD1 is a possible D gene (5 bases). This CDR3 contains 16 residues. The V and J ends lost 1 base and 1 base respectively, with 13 bases between them. CDR1 SEHNR and CDR2 FQNEAQ come from the germline V gene (reference sequence). CDR3 in amino acids: CASSLGVGDWNTEAFF. CDR3 DNA sequence: TGTGCCAGCAGCTTAGGTGTTGGGGACTGGAACACTGAAGCTTTCTTT.

The genes are TRBV7-9 and TRBJ1-2, with TRBD1 identical over 8 bases. Germline values: CDR1 SEHNR, CDR2 FQNEAQ (reference sequence). The CDR3 length is 17 residues. V trimming: 0 bases; J trimming: 6 bases; junction bases outside the gene matches: 12. CDR3 sequence reads: CASSLAEIWDRRHGYTF. The CDR3 nucleotides read TGTGCCAGCAGCTTAGCCGAAATCTGGGACAGGCGTCATGGCTACACCTTC.

The CDR3 loop reads CASSETGDSPLHF. Here the CDR3 DNA reads TGCGCCAGCAGTGAAACAGGAGATTCACCCCTCCACTTT. The V and J genes are TRBV10-1 and TRBJ1-6; D might be TRBD1 (5 bases). CDR1 WNHNN and CDR2 SYGVQD come from the germline V gene (reference sequence). CDR3 length: 13 amino acids. Trimming stripped 3 bases from V and 8 bases from J, with 8 bases between.

The chain couples TRBV7-3 to TRBJ2-2, with D perhaps given as TRBD1 or TRBD2 (5 bases each). CDR3 length: 13 amino acids. The V end lost 5 bases, the J end lost 7 bases, and 11 bases lay between the germline ends. The germline V gene encodes CDR1 SGHTA and CDR2 FQGTGA. Here the CDR3 reads CASSLQGVGELFF. In nucleotides, the CDR3 is TGTGCCAGCAGCCTCCAGGGAGTCGGGGAGCTGTTTTTT.

The CDR3 coding sequence is TGTGCCAGCAGCAAAGGGGTCAGGGGTTCCTACGAGCAGTACTTC. This codes for CASSKGVRGSYEQYF. The chain recombines TRBV21-1 with TRBJ2-7; TRBD1 is taken as the D call from the table, unchecked against the DNA. TRBV21-1 constitutes a pseudogene. The CDR3 runs 15 residues.

This clone showed up just once. V gene TRBV18 combines with J gene TRBJ2-7; possible D gene TRBD2, 5 bases. This CDR3 spans 13 amino acids. Looked up from germline, CDR1 is KGHSH and CDR2 is LQKENI. V was clipped by 2 bases and J by 5 bases, with 10 bases between them. CDR3 DNA: TGTGCCAGCTCACCAGGTCGGGGAGACGAGCAGTACTTC. Its translation is CASSPGRGDEQYF.

The gene calls are TRBV5-1 and TRBJ1-5, with D possibly TRBD1 on 5 matching bases. V was pared by 4 bases and J by 4 bases, with 15 bases between. From germline, CDR1 is SGHRS and CDR2 YFSETQ. The CDR3 has 15 residues. The chain's CDR3 is CASSLGTTHNQPQHF. The DNA for the CDR3 is TGCGCCAGCAGCCTCGGGACCACGCATAATCAGCCCCAGCATTTT.

The V gene is TRBV6-5, the J gene TRBJ2-3, with D maybe TRBD2 (7 bases). The CDR3 has 15 residues. The V gene lost 7 bases and the J gene lost 0 bases, with 14 bases spanning the gap. Germline V gene data show CDR1 as MNHEY and CDR2 as SVGAGI. The chain's CDR3 is CASTPGGPSTDTQYF. CDR3 nucleotide sequence: TGTGCCAGCACACCCGGGGGGCCGAGCACAGATACGCAGTATTTT.

This clone was seen just once. The rearrangement joins TRBV6-6 to TRBJ1-1; D is possibly TRBD1 (5 bases). Germline CDR1 and CDR2: MNHNY and SVGAGI (reference sequence). Trimming removed 2 bases at V and 6 bases at J, with 10 bases between. The CDR3 has 13 amino acids. The CDR3: CASSYEGSSEAFF. For the CDR3, the DNA is TGTGCCAGCAGTTACGAGGGGTCCTCTGAAGCTTTCTTT.

The chain couples TRBV5-4 to TRBJ2-7; D tentatively fits TRBD1 or TRBD2 (5 bases each). V was cut by 2 bases and J by 2 bases, with 11 bases left in between. This CDR3 comprises 14 residues. Germline lookup yields CDR1 SGHNT and CDR2 YYREEE (reference sequence). CDR3 nucleotides: TGTGCCAGCAGCTTACCGGGGCGGGCCTACGAGCAGTACTTC. This gives the protein CASSLPGRAYEQYF.

The chain recombines TRBV5-6 with TRBJ2-7, with TRBD2 as a possible D gene (6 bases). From germline, CDR1 is SGHDT and CDR2 YYEEEE. Trimming took off 1 base at V and 6 bases at J, with 8 bases between the two ends. This CDR3 is 12 amino acids long. The CDR3 sequence is CASSLRGSEQYF. The DNA for the CDR3 is TGTGCCAGCAGCTTGCGGGGGAGCGAGCAGTACTTC. The variable domain in full, with the rest retrieved from reference TRBV5-6 and TRBJ2-7, is DAGVTQSPTHLIKTRGQQVTLRCSPKSGHDTVSWYQQALGQGPQFIFQYYEEEERQRGNFPDRFSGHQFPNYSSELNVNALLLGDSALYLCASSLRGSEQYFGPGTRLTVT.